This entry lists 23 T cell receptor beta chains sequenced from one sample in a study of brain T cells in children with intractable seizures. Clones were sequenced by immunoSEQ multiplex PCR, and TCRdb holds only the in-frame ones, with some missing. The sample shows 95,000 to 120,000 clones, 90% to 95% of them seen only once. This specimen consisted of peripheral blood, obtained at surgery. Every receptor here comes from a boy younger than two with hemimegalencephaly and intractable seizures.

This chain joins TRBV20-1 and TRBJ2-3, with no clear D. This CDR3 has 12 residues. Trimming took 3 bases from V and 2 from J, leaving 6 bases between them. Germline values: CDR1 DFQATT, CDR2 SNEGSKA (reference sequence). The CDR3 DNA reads TGCAGTGCTAGTTCACTCACAGATACGCAGTATTTT. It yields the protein CSASSLTDTQYF.

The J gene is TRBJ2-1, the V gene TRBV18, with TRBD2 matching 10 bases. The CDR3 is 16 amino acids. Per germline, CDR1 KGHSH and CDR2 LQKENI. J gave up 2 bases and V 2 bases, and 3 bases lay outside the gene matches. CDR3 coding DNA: TGTGCCAGCTCACCAGTAGCGGGAGGAACCTACAATGAGCAGTTCTTC. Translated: CASSPVAGGTYNEQFF.

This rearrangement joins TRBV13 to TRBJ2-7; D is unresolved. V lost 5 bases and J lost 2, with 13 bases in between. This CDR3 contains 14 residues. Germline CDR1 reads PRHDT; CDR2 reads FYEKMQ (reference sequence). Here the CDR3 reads CASSQPDGPYEQYF. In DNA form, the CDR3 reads TGTGCCAGCAGCCAACCGGACGGACCCTACGAGCAGTACTTC.

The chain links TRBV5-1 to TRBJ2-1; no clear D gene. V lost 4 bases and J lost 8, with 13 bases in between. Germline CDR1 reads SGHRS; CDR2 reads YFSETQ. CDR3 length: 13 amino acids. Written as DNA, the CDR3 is TGCGCCAGCAGCCTGAGAAGTTGGGATGAGCAGTTCTTC. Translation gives CASSLRSWDEQFF. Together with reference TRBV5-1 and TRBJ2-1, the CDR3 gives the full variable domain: KAGVTQTPRYLIKTRGQQVTLSCSPISGHRSVSWYQQTPGQGLQFLFEYFSETQRNKGNFPGRFSGRQFSNSRSEMNVSTLELGDSALYLCASSLRSWDEQFFGPGTRLTVL.

The CDR3 DNA is TGTGCCAGCAGCTCCTCTAGCGGGAATCGCGCAGATACGCAGTATTTT. It translates to CASSSSSGNRADTQYF. The chain links TRBV7-9 to TRBJ2-3; 9 nucleotides align to TRBD2. Germline V gene data show CDR1 as SEHNR and CDR2 as FQNEAQ (reference sequence). Trimming at V came to 4 bases and at J to 4 bases, leaving 9 bases not matched to a gene. This CDR3 region has 16 residues.

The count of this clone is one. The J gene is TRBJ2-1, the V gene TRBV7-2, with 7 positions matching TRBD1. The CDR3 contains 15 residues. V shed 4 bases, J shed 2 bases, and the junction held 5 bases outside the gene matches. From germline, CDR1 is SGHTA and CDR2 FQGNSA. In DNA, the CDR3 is TGTGCCAGCAGCTCATCAGGGGGACCCTACAATGAGCAGTTCTTC. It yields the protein CASSSSGGPYNEQFF.

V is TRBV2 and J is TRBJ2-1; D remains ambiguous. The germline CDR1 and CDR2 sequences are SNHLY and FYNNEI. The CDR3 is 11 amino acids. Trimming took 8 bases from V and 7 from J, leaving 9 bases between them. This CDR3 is CASSGWNEQFF. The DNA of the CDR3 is TGTGCCAGCTCCGGGTGGAATGAGCAGTTCTTC.

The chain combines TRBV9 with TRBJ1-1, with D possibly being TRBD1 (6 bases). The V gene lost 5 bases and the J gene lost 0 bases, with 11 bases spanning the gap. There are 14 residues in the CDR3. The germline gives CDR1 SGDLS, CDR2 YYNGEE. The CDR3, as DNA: TGTGCCAGCAGTGAAGGGGGTATGAACACTGAAGCTTTCTTT. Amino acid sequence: CASSEGGMNTEAFF.

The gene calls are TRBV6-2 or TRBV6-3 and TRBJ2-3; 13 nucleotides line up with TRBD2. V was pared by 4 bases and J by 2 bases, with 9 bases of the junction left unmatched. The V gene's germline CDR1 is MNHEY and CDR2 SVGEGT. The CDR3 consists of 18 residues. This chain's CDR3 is CASSFGLAGVSLTDTQYF. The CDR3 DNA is TGTGCCAGCAGTTTCGGACTAGCGGGAGTCTCCCTCACAGATACGCAGTATTTT.

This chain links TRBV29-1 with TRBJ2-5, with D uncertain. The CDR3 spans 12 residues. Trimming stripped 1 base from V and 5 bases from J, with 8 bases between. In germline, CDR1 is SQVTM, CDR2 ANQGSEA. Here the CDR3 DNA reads TGCAGCGTTGAAGGACGCGATGAGACCCAGTACTTC. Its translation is CSVEGRDETQYF. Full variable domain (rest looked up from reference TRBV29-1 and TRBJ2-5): SAVISQKPSRDICQRGTSLTIQCQVDSQVTMMFWYRQQPGQSLTLIATANQGSEATYESGFVIDKFPISRPNLTFSTLTVSNMSPEDSSIYLCSVEGRDETQYFGPGTRLLVL.

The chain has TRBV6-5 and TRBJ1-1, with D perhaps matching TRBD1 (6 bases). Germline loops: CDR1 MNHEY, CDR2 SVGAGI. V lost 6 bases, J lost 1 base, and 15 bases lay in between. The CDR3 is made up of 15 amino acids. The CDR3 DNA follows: TGTGCCAGCAGAATGAGAAGGGGGGGGAACACTGAAGCTTTCTTT. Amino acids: CASRMRRGGNTEAFF.

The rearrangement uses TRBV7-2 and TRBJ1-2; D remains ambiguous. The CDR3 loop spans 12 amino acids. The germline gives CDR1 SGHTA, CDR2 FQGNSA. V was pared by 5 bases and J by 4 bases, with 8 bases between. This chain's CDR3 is CASSRGVYGYTF. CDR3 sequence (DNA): TGTGCCAGCAGCCGTGGGGTCTATGGCTACACCTTC.

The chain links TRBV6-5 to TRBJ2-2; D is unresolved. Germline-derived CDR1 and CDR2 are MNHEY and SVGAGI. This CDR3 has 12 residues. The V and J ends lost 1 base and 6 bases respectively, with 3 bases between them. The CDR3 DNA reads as TGTGCCAGCAGTTACTTAGCCGGGGAGCTGTTTTTT. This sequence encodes CASSYLAGELFF.

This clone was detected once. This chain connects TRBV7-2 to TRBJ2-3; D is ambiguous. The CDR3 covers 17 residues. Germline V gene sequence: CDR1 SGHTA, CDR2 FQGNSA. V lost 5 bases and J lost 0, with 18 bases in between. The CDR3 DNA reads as TGTGCCAGCAGCCGGTCGTACGGCAGGTCTAGCACAGATACGCAGTATTTT. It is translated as CASSRSYGRSSTDTQYF.

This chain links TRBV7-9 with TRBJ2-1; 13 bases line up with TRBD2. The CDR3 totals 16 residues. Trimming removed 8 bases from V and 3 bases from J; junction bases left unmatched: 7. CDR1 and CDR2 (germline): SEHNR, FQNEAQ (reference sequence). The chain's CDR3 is CASCRTSGSRYNEQFF. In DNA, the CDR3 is TGTGCCAGCTGCAGGACTAGCGGGAGCCGCTACAATGAGCAGTTCTTC.

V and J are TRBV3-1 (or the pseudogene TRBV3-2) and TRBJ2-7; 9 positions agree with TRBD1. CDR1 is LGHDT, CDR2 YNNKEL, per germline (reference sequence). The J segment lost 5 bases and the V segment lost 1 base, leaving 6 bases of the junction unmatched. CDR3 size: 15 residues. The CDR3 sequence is CASSQGDRVKHEQYF. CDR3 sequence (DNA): TGTGCCAGCAGCCAAGGGGACAGGGTCAAGCACGAGCAGTACTTC.

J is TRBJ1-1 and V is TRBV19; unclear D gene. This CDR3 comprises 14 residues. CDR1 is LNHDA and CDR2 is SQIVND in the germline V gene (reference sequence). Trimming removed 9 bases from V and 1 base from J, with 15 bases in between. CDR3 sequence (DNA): TGTGCCAGCGCACGGTGGGCAGAGAACACTGAAGCTTTCTTT. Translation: CASARWAENTEAFF.

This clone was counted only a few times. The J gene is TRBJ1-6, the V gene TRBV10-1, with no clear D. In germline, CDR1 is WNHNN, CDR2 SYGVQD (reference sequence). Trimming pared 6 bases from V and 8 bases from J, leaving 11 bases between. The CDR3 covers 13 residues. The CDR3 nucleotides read TGCGCCAGCAGCGCGTCGGTCGATTCACCCCTCCACTTT. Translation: CASSASVDSPLHF.

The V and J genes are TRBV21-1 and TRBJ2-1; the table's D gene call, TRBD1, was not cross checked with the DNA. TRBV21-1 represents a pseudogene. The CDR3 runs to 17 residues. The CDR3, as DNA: TGTGCCAGCAGCAAAGGGGATCGGGACAGCGTCTACAATGAGCAGTTCTTC. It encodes CASSKGDRDSVYNEQFF.

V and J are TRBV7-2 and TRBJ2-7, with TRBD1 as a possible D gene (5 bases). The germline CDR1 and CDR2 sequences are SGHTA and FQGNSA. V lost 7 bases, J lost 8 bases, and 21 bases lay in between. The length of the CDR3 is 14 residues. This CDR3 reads CASNYNFLGPKQYF. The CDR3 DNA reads TGTGCCAGCAATTATAATTTTTTGGGGCCTAAGCAGTACTTC.

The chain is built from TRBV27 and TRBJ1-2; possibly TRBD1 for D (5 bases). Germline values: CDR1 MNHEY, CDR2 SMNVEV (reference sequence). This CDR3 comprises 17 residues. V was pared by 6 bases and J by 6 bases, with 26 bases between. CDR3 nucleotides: TGTGCCAGCAGCAACCGCCGCGAGTGGCAGGGTTTAAATGGCTACACCTTC. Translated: CASSNRREWQGLNGYTF.

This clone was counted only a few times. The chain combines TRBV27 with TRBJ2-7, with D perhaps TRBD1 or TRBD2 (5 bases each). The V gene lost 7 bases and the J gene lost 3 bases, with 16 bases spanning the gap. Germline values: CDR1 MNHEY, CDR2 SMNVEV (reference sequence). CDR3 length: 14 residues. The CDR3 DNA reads TGTGCCAGCACCCTGAGGGGACCCGGCTACGAGCAGTACTTC. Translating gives CASTLRGPGYEQYF.

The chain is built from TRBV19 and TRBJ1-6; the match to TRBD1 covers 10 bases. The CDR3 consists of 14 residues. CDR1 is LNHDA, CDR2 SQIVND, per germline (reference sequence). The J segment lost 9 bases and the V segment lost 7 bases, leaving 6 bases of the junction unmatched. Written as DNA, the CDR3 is TGTGCCAGTACCTCGGGACAGGGGAGTTCACCCCTCCACTTT. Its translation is CASTSGQGSSPLHF.